This T cell receptor (beta chain) comes out of a study of blood T cell repertoires in COVID-19. Clones were sequenced by immunoSEQ multiplex PCR, and TCRdb holds only the in-frame ones, with some missing. The sample includes under 200,000 clones, around nine tenths seen only once; the top ten take over 2%. This CDR3 comprises 15 residues. The V end was cut by 0 bases, the J end by 4 bases, with 12 bases between. CDR1 LGHNA and CDR2 YSLEER come from the germline V gene. This receptor was identified in a woman older than 75 with COVID-19, enrolled during active disease. The chain uses TRBV4-3 and TRBJ1-2, with D hard to call. The sequencing sample was made of peripheral blood. Here the CDR3 reads CASSQDLEYVYGYTF. CDR3 bases: TGCGCCAGCAGCCAAGATCTCGAGTACGTCTATGGCTACACCTTC.